The 26 T cell receptor beta chains below all came from one sample that was sequenced in a study of blood T cells in healthy people across ages. Using a J-beta primer mix together with a sample-barcoded 5' primer, a second PCR was run for about 7 to 12 cycles. TCRdb reprocessed the 5' RACE reads via MiXCR and lists one record per CDR3 protein. The sample carries hundreds of thousands of distinct CDR3 sequences, under 30% recorded once. Sequencing was done on a sample of blood. The receptors originated from a woman older than 75 in good health.

The table lists this clonotype with many counts. This chain links TRBV25-1 with TRBJ2-5, with no clear D. V lost 7 bases, J lost 5 bases, and 8 bases lay in between. The CDR3 length is 11 residues. Germline V gene data show CDR1 as MGHDK and CDR2 as SYGVNS. The CDR3 here is CASTSWETQYF. CDR3 coding DNA: TGTGCCAGCACATCCTGGGAGACCCAGTACTTC.

This clonotype appeared a few times. This clone may be a read error of a much larger clone one base away. The J gene is TRBJ2-7, the V gene TRBV6-2 or TRBV6-3, with unresolved D. Germline CDR1 MNHEY, CDR2 SVGEGT. The CDR3 sequence is 14 residues long. Trimming removed 6 bases from V and 1 base from J, with 13 bases in between. CDR3 region: CASRYSQRSYEQYF. For the CDR3, the DNA is TGTGCCAGCAGGTACAGTCAGAGATCCTACGAGCAGTACTTC.

This clonotype was counted many times. As DNA, the CDR3 is TGTGCCAGCAGACGATCTACGACAGGATATTCCTACGAGCAGTACTTC. Translation gives CASRRSTTGYSYEQYF. This chain uses TRBV6-5 with TRBJ2-7; a weak D match, TRBD1 (6 bases). The CDR3 contains 16 residues. Germline values: CDR1 MNHEY, CDR2 SVGAGI. Trimming shortened V by 6 bases and J by 1 base, and 19 bases separated the two germline ends.

This clonotype was seen a few times. One base away lies a much larger clone, so this may be a sequencing read error. The V call is TRBV7-2, the J call TRBJ2-1; 8 bases are shared with TRBD1. The DNA end is a closer match to TRBJ2-7, so the J assignment may be wrong. Germline CDR1 is SGHTA and CDR2 is FQGNSA. This CDR3 contains 17 residues. In DNA, the CDR3 is TGTGCCAGCAGCTTAGTGGAGTTAGGACAGGGCACCAATGAGCAGTACTTC. Translating it yields CASSLVELGQGTNEQYF.

This clonotype was counted ten times or more. The CDR3: CATSDIKGGTTDTQYF. The CDR3, as DNA: TGTGCCACCAGTGACATAAAGGGGGGCACTACAGATACGCAGTATTTT. The chain is built from TRBV24-1 and TRBJ2-3; D is possibly TRBD1 or TRBD2 (6 bases each). Germline lookup yields CDR1 KGHDR and CDR2 SFDVKD. This CDR3 has 16 amino acids. V dropped 4 bases and J dropped 3 bases, with 16 bases sitting between them.

At least ten counts were recorded for this clonotype. This chain connects TRBV6-6 to TRBJ1-2, with 10 bases lining up with TRBD1. Trimming removed 7 bases from V and 5 bases from J; junction bases left unmatched: 10. The CDR3 is 15 amino acids. The germline V gene has CDR1 MNHNY and CDR2 SVGAGI (reference sequence). CDR3 bases: TGTGCCAGCACTGACCGGGACAGGGGTCGGTATGGCTACACCTTC. Translated: CASTDRDRGRYGYTF.

This sequence joins TRBV5-1 and TRBJ1-1; weak D call: TRBD1 (6 bases). The germline V and J ends were trimmed by 4 bases and 8 bases, with 15 bases remaining between them. The germline V gene encodes CDR1 SGHRS and CDR2 YFSETQ. There are 13 residues in the CDR3. The CDR3 reads CASSPDSRSEAFF. In DNA, the CDR3 is TGCGCCAGCAGCCCGGACAGTCGATCCGAAGCTTTCTTT.

This clonotype was counted many times. This chain joins TRBV27 and TRBJ2-7, with 8 bases matching TRBD1. The length of the CDR3 is 14 residues. Germline trimming cut 5 bases from V and 4 bases from J; bases unmatched to any gene: 7. Looked up from germline, CDR1 is MNHEY and CDR2 is SMNVEV (reference sequence). CDR3 DNA: TGTGCCAGCAGTCCGACAGGGGAAAGGTACGAGCAGTACTTC. Amino acids: CASSPTGERYEQYF.

This clonotype appeared a few times. This rearrangement joins TRBV7-9 to TRBJ1-4; D not resolved. CDR3 length equals 14 residues. V gave up 7 bases and J gave up 0 bases, with 9 bases separating them. Germline CDR1 SEHNR, CDR2 FQNEAQ (reference sequence). CDR3 bases: TGTGCCAGCACCCGTGGCCCAACTAATGAAAAACTGTTTTTT. Encoded protein: CASTRGPTNEKLFF.

This clonotype was recorded at least ten times. V gene TRBV20-1 combines with J gene TRBJ2-3; 7 bases line up with TRBD1. The CDR3 length is 15 residues. Losses at the gene ends were 5 bases for V and 6 bases for J; bases not matched to a gene: 14. The V gene's germline CDR1 is DFQATT and CDR2 SNEGSKA (reference sequence). The CDR3, as DNA: TGCAGTGCTGGAACAGGGGCGAGAGGGTGGGATACGCAGTATTTT. This translates into CSAGTGARGWDTQYF.

In this sample, this clonotype turned up once. This chain links TRBV7-8 with TRBJ1-2; 7 bases are a match to TRBD1. CDR3 length equals 17 residues. Germline loops: CDR1 SGHVS, CDR2 FQNEAQ. The V segment lost 3 bases and the J segment 4 bases; nucleotides outside the gene matches: 14. CDR3: CASSFPGTESSSYGYTF. DNA of the CDR3: TGTGCCAGCAGCTTCCCCGGGACAGAATCCTCTAGCTATGGCTACACCTTC.

Many counts were recorded for this clonotype. V and J are TRBV7-2 and TRBJ2-7, with 7 positions matching TRBD2. Germline V gives CDR1 SGHTA, CDR2 FQGNSA. The CDR3 has 15 amino acids. Trimming at V came to 4 bases and at J to 2 bases, leaving 8 bases not matched to a gene. The CDR3 DNA reads as TGTGCCAGCAGCTGGACCCCGGGGGGAACCTACGAGCAGTACTTC. It is translated as CASSWTPGGTYEQYF.

On this clonotype itself: A clone one base away is much larger, so this may be a read error. This chain uses TRBV7-8 with TRBJ2-1; TRBD1 agrees at 8 bases. Germline lookup yields CDR1 SGHVS and CDR2 FQNEAQ. The CDR3 extends over 14 amino acids. The CDR3 region has the DNA TGTGCCAACAGCTTAGGACAGGGCGAGTACGAGCAGTTCTTC. Amino acids: CANSLGQGEYEQFF.

This clonotype was recorded at least ten times. The gene calls are TRBV14 and TRBJ1-2; the D is unclear. Between the trimmed V and J ends, which lost 1 base and 7 bases, there was a span of 10 bases. This CDR3 has 13 amino acids. The germline V gene has CDR1 SGHDN and CDR2 FVKESK. In DNA form, the CDR3 reads TGTGCCAGCAGCCAAGCTTGGGCGGGTGGCTACACCTTC. Its translation is CASSQAWAGGYTF. Full variable domain (outside the CDR3, taken from reference TRBV14 and TRBJ1-2): EAGVTQFPSHSVIEKGQTVTLRCDPISGHDNLYWYRRVMGKEIKFLLHFVKESKQDESGMPNNRFLAERTGGTYSTLKVQPAELEDSGVYFCASSQAWAGGYTFGSGTRLTVV.

The chain carries TRBV20-1 and TRBJ1-4; D uncertain. CDR3 length: 15 residues. V gave up 5 bases and J gave up 3 bases, with 16 bases separating them. In germline, CDR1 is DFQATT, CDR2 SNEGSKA (reference sequence). CDR3 residues: CSAERRSGSNEKLFF. As DNA, the CDR3 is TGCAGTGCTGAACGAAGGTCCGGGTCTAATGAAAAACTGTTTTTT.

This clonotype was recorded many times. An end of the junction differs from the germline gene, which may be a read error. The genes are TRBV12-3 or TRBV12-4 and TRBJ2-1; 9 bases map to TRBD1. The CDR3 is 16 residues long. The CDR3 nucleotides read TGTGCCAGCAGTCCTAACCCCGGACAGGGGAACAATAAGCAGTTCTTC. Protein product: CASSPNPGQGNNKQFF.

CDR3 sequence: CASSRRFGGGEKLFF. CDR3 nucleotides: TGTGCCAGCAGCCGCCGATTCGGGGGTGGGGAAAAACTGTTTTTT. The chain couples TRBV5-6 to TRBJ1-4; D is possibly TRBD1 (5 bases). The V and J ends lost 4 bases and 8 bases respectively, with 18 bases between them. CDR1 and CDR2 from the germline V gene are SGHDT and YYEEEE. The CDR3 loop spans 15 amino acids. Using reference TRBV5-6 and TRBJ1-4 for the parts outside the CDR3, the full variable domain is DAGVTQSPTHLIKTRGQQVTLRCSPKSGHDTVSWYQQALGQGPQFIFQYYEEEERQRGNFPDRFSGHQFPNYSSELNVNALLLGDSALYLCASSRRFGGGEKLFFGSGTQLSVL.

This clonotype was observed a handful of times. The rearrangement joins TRBV20-1 to TRBJ1-2; 10 bases are shared with TRBD1. V gave up 4 bases and J gave up 5 bases; unmatched junction bases: 7. The CDR3 covers 14 residues. Germline CDR1 reads DFQATT; CDR2 reads SNEGSKA (reference sequence). CDR3 protein: CSATGQGFGYGYTF. Here the CDR3 DNA reads TGCAGTGCTACGGGACAGGGGTTTGGATATGGCTACACCTTC.

There are many counts of this clonotype. The chain combines TRBV20-1 with TRBJ2-7, with 7 bases matching TRBD1. The CDR3 is made up of 14 amino acids. Germline lookup yields CDR1 DFQATT and CDR2 SNEGSKA (reference sequence). CDR3 bases: TGCAGAGCTGACAAGGGACAGCCCTTATACGAGCAGTACTTC. Protein sequence: CRADKGQPLYEQYF.

This chain links TRBV5-1 with TRBJ2-1; 7 positions match TRBD1. Germline V gene data show CDR1 as SGHRS and CDR2 as YFSETQ. Trimming at V came to 1 base and at J to 5 bases, leaving 3 bases not matched to a gene. The CDR3 is 14 residues long. The CDR3 DNA is TGCGCCAGCAGCTTGAAGGGGGCGCACAATGAGCAGTTCTTC. Encoded protein: CASSLKGAHNEQFF.

In regard to this clonotype: A junction end diverges from the germline sequence, so it may reflect a read error. The V call is TRBV5-5, the J call TRBJ2-1; 10 bases match TRBD2. The CDR3 totals 18 residues. Per the germline V gene, CDR1 is SGHKS and CDR2 is YYEKEE (reference sequence). The CDR3 nucleotides read TGTGCCAGCAGCTTCCGCCTTAGCGGGGGGAACTCCTACAATGGGCAGTTCTTC. Amino acids: CASSFRLSGGNSYNGQFF.

This clonotype has ten or more counts. This chain connects TRBV5-1 to TRBJ2-3; perhaps TRBD2 as D (7 bases). Trimming took 0 bases from V and 3 from J, leaving 11 bases between them. The CDR3 spans 15 residues. CDR1 SGHRS and CDR2 YFSETQ come from the germline V gene. This chain's CDR3 is CASSLVQGGTDTQYF. CDR3 DNA sequence: TGCGCCAGCAGCTTGGTACAGGGAGGGACAGATACGCAGTATTTT.

For this clonotype: A much larger clone lies one base from this, so it may be a read error. The rearrangement links TRBV10-3 to TRBJ1-2; D is unclear. The CDR3 spans 12 residues. CDR1 and CDR2 (germline): ENHRY, SYGVKD. CDR3 sequence: CVISESLAGYTF. The CDR3 DNA reads as TGTGTCATCAGTGAGTCATTGGCTGGCTACACCTTC.

J is TRBJ2-3 and V is TRBV7-9, with 11 bases identical to TRBD2. CDR3 length: 16 residues. V lost 1 base to trimming and J lost 6 bases; unmatched junction nucleotides: 6. Germline CDR1 SEHNR, CDR2 FQNEAQ (reference sequence). Here the CDR3 reads CASSLGLAGNCDTQYF. DNA of the CDR3: TGTGCCAGCAGCTTAGGACTAGCGGGGAATTGTGATACGCAGTATTTT.

Comment on this clonotype: At one boundary the junction diverges from the germline segment, which might be a read error. The chain combines TRBV7-9 with TRBJ2-1; 10 bases align to TRBD2. The CDR3 runs 17 residues. Germline V gene lookup returns CDR1 SEHNR and CDR2 FQNEAQ (reference sequence). This CDR3 is CASSLELAGETYNEQVF. As DNA, the CDR3 is TGTGCCAGCAGCTTAGAGCTAGCGGGGGAGACCTACAATGAGCAGGTCTTC. Using reference TRBV7-9 and TRBJ2-1 for the parts outside the CDR3, the full variable domain is DTGVSQNPRHKITKRGQNVTFRCDPISEHNRLYWYRQTLGQGPEFLTYFQNEAQLEKSRLLSDRFSAERPKGSFSTLEIQRTEQGDSAMYLCASSLELAGETYNEQVFGPGTRLTVL.

The chain links TRBV2 to TRBJ1-4; 12 nucleotides align to TRBD1. V shed 10 bases, J shed 4 bases, and the junction held 10 bases outside the gene matches. Germline CDR1 and CDR2: SNHLY and FYNNEI. The length of the CDR3 is 16 residues. Here the CDR3 reads CATSTGTGGYNEKLFF. The CDR3 DNA follows: TGTGCCACCTCCACCGGGACAGGGGGCTATAATGAAAAACTGTTTTTT.